Below, one T cell receptor beta chain is given with its context. Its antigen remains unidentified. At one end, the junction sequence differs from germline, possibly due to a read error. With 60 Vbeta and 13 Jbeta primers, the PCR was carried out. Some clones are missing from TCRdb's copy, which holds only in-frame ones; the method was immunoSEQ multiplex PCR. The table lists around 200,000 clones, roughly 85% of them singletons. This CDR3 spans 10 amino acids. Looked up from germline, CDR1 is SEHNR and CDR2 is FQNEAQ (reference sequence). The data were obtained in a study of cytomegalovirus exposure and HLA in healthy donors. Study-level points and caveats: Most TCRs appeared rarely, but some public TCRs recurred in many donors.

The J gene is TRBJ1-1, the V gene TRBV7-9, with TRBD1 matching 7 bases. The sequence came from a man between 18 and 29 years old in good health and CMV-seronegative. Source material: PBMCs. This CDR3 reads CSSGTAEAFF. In nucleotides, the CDR3 is TGTTCCAGCGGGACAGCTGAAGCTTTCTTT. Full variable domain (rest looked up from reference TRBV7-9 and TRBJ1-1): DTGVSQNPRHKITKRGQNVTFRCDPISEHNRLYWYRQTLGQGPEFLTYFQNEAQLEKSRLLSDRFSAERPKGSFSTLEIQRTEQGDSAMYLCSSGTAEAFFGQGTRLTVV.